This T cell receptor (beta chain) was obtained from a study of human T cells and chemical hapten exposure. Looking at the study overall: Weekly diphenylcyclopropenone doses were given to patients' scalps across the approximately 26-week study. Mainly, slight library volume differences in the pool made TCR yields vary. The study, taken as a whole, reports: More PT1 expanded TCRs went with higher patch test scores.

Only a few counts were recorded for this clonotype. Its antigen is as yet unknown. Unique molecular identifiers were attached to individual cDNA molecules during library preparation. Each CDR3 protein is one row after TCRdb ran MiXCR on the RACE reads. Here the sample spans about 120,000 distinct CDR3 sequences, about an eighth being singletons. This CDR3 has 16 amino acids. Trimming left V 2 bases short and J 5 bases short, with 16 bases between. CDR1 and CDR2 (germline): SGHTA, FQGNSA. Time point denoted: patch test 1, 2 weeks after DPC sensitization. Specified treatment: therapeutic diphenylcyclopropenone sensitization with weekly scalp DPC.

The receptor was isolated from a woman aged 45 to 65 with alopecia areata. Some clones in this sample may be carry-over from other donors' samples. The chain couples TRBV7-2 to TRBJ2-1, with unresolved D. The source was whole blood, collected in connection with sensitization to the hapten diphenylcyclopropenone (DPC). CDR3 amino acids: CASSLLVELVDNEQFF. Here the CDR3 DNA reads TGTGCCAGCAGCTTACTCGTTGAACTGGTGGACAATGAGCAGTTCTTC.